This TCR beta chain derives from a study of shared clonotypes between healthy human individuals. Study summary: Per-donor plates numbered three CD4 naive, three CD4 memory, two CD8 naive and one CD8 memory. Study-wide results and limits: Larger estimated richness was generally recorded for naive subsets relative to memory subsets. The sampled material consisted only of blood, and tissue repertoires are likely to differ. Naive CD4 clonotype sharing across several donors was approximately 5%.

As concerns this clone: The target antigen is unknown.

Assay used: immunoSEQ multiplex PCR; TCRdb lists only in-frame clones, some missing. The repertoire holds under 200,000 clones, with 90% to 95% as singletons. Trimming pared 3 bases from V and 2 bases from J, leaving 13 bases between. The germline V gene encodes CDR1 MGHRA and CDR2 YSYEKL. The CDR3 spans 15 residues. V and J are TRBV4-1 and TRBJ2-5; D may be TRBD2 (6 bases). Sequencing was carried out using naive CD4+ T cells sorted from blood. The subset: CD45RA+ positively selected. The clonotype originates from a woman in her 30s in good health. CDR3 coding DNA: TGCGCCAGCAGCCATGGTAGGACTACACAAGAGACCCAGTACTTC. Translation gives CASSHGRTTQETQYF.